This T cell receptor beta chain was identified during a study of cytomegalovirus exposure and HLA in healthy donors. The V gene's germline CDR1 is SGHTA and CDR2 FQGNSA. This CDR3 has 14 amino acids. V was clipped by 1 base and J by 1 base, with 7 bases between them. In the case of this clone: The antigen is not known.

A multiplex PCR was run with 60 Vbeta primers and 13 Jbeta primers. Produced via immunoSEQ multiplex PCR; TCRdb's table is partial and in-frame only. The profile shows 90,000 to 100,000 clones, 76% of them singletons. Overall study results and limits: High sensitivity and specificity were reportedly achieved when the classifier diagnosed cytomegalovirus status. It was reported that TCR beta sequences correctly inferred the HLA-A and HLA-B alleles for most subjects. A prior analysis recorded that most TCR beta V segments were productive about 90% or about 30% of the time.

The V and J genes are TRBV7-2 and TRBJ2-5; TRBD2 might be the D (6 bases). The sample taken for sequencing was PBMCs. This TCR derives from a man aged 35-49 years in good health and CMV-seronegative. The CDR3 region has the DNA TGTGCCAGCAGCTTAGGACTAGTCCAAGAGACCCAGTACTTC. This encodes CASSLGLVQETQYF. Together with reference TRBV7-2 and TRBJ2-5, the CDR3 gives the full variable domain: GAGVSQSPSNKVTEKGKDVELRCDPISGHTALYWYRQSLGQGLEFLIYFQGNSAPDKSGLPSDRFSAERTGGSVSTLTIQRTQQEDSAVYLCASSLGLVQETQYFGPGTRLLVL.